This TCR beta chain was identified during a study of blood T cell repertoires in COVID-19. As for the study in general: Samples of COVID-19 (acute and convalescent) were obtained from the United States, Italy and Spain. PBMCs, B-cell-depleted T cells, or T cells provided the cDNA or gDNA that made up the material.

Profiling relied on immunoSEQ multiplex PCR, and the TCRdb table lists in-frame clones only, not all of them. The data show about 83,000 clones, around 84% seen once. V was shortened by 1 base and J by 12 bases, with 10 bases between the two germline ends. The germline CDR1 and CDR2 sequences are LNHDA and SQIVND (reference sequence). There are 12 residues in the CDR3. This TCR was sampled from a woman of 80 years or more in a cohort sampled during active or convalescent COVID-19. The gene calls are TRBV19 and TRBJ2-1; D unclear. The source material was peripheral blood. CDR3 DNA sequence: TGTGCCAGTAGTATAGTCGGGTTGCGGCAGTTCTTC. Translating it yields CASSIVGLRQFF. Combining the CDR3 with reference TRBV19 and TRBJ2-1 gives the whole variable domain DGGITQSPKYLFRKEGQNVTLSCEQNLNHDAMYWYRQDPGQGLRLIYYSQIVNDFQKGDIAEGYSVSREKKESFPLTVTSAQKNPTAFYLCASSIVGLRQFFGPGTRLTVL.